This TCR beta chain was retrieved from a study of shared clonotypes between healthy human individuals. Overall study: Ranging from 18 to 49 in age, donors were two women and a few men.

Source study methods: There were no quality scores in the junction-only immunoSEQ sequences, so filtering differed. Produced via immunoSEQ multiplex PCR; TCRdb's table is partial and in-frame only. The D gene and trimming were derived from the DNA, and the V and J assignments and clone size from that table. The sample comprises about 480,000 clones, 75% to 80% of which are singletons, and around 12% rests with the top ten. Germline-derived CDR1 and CDR2 are MDHEN and SYDVKM. CDR3 length equals 10 residues. V lost 4 bases and J lost 4, with 0 bases in between. The TCR originated in a woman aged 35 to 49 in good health. Some clones in this sample may be carry-over from other donors' samples. Source material: PBMCs. V gene TRBV28 combines with J gene TRBJ2-3; no definite D call. CDR3 region: CASSSDTQYF. In DNA, the CDR3 is TGTGCCAGCAGTTCAGATACGCAGTATTTT.